Presented here are 7 T cell receptor beta chains from one specimen sequenced in a study of blood T cell repertoires in COVID-19. Profiling relied on immunoSEQ multiplex PCR, and the TCRdb table lists in-frame clones only, not all of them. This sample carries hundreds of thousands of clones, 85% to 90% of them seen once, and the ten largest clones take 0.8% to 0.9%. The sequenced sample was peripheral blood. All receptors derive from a man aged 18 to 35 with COVID-19, enrolled during active disease.

The chain couples TRBV6-2 or TRBV6-3 to TRBJ1-5, with a possible D match to TRBD1 (5 bases). This CDR3 spans 14 amino acids. V lost 4 bases to trimming and J lost 3 bases, with 10 bases between them. The germline V gene has CDR1 MNHEY and CDR2 SVGEGT. The DNA of the CDR3 is TGTGCCAGCAGTTCAGACAGTTTCAATCAGCCCCAGCATTTT. Translating gives CASSSDSFNQPQHF.

V gene TRBV2 combines with J gene TRBJ2-3, with TRBD1 as a possible D gene (5 bases). Trimming removed 2 bases from V and 0 bases from J, with 6 bases in between. The germline V gene encodes CDR1 SNHLY and CDR2 FYNNEI. The CDR3 extends over 14 amino acids. This CDR3 is CASSEQGSTDTQYF. Here the CDR3 DNA reads TGTGCCAGCAGTGAACAGGGTAGCACAGATACGCAGTATTTT.

The chain has TRBV18 and TRBJ2-2; 7 nucleotides align to TRBD1. The trim removed 1 base at V and 6 bases at J, leaving 8 bases unmatched. The germline gives CDR1 KGHSH, CDR2 LQKENI. The CDR3 length is 16 residues. This CDR3 is CASSPRVGGAAGELFF. Written as DNA, the CDR3 is TGTGCCAGCTCACCACGGGTAGGGGGCGCCGCCGGGGAGCTGTTTTTT.

The chain employs TRBV6-5 and TRBJ2-7, with D tentatively TRBD1 (5 bases). Trimming removed 6 bases at V and 3 bases at J, with 15 bases between. The germline CDR1 and CDR2 sequences are MNHEY and SVGAGI. This CDR3 is built from 14 residues. The CDR3 DNA reads TGTGCCAGCAGCAATCCTGGACACCACTACGAGCAGTACTTC. The encoded protein is CASSNPGHHYEQYF.

This clone was seen just once. The chain combines TRBV19 with TRBJ2-1; 8 positions match TRBD1. The V gene end was trimmed by 4 bases and the J gene end by 6 bases; junction bases not matched to a gene: 5. The CDR3 spans 14 residues. Germline V gives CDR1 LNHDA, CDR2 SQIVND (reference sequence). Here the CDR3 reads CASSRDRWGNEQFF. DNA for the CDR3: TGTGCCAGTAGTAGGGACAGGTGGGGCAATGAGCAGTTCTTC.

J is TRBJ1-2 and V is TRBV18; D might be TRBD1 (6 bases). The CDR3 loop spans 13 amino acids. The germline V gene encodes CDR1 KGHSH and CDR2 LQKENI. V was shortened by 2 bases and J by 6 bases, with 10 bases between the two germline ends. CDR3 DNA sequence: TGTGCCAGCTCACCAGGGGGCGAGGATGGCTACACCTTC. This translates into CASSPGGEDGYTF.

V is TRBV7-9 and J is TRBJ1-4; 10 positions agree with TRBD1. The J segment lost 7 bases and the V segment lost 1 base, leaving 6 bases of the junction unmatched. Germline lookup yields CDR1 SEHNR and CDR2 FQNEAQ (reference sequence). The CDR3 contains 16 residues. The chain's CDR3 is CASSLGYRDRGEKLFF. In DNA, the CDR3 is TGTGCCAGCAGCTTAGGTTACCGGGACAGGGGTGAAAAACTGTTTTTT.